This T cell receptor beta chain was profiled in a study of technical replicates of blood from several donors. Turning to this clone: The same CDR3 also results from other DNA sequences found in this sample.

The repertoire was sequenced with immunoSEQ multiplex PCR; TCRdb's copy has only in-frame clones and lacks some. The sample consists of fewer than 100,000 clones, about 94% of them appearing once. The V gene's germline CDR1 is SGHAT and CDR2 FQNNGV. CDR3 length: 11 amino acids. Trimming pared 6 bases from V and 3 bases from J, leaving 6 bases between. The clonotype was recovered from a human donor in good health. J is TRBJ2-7 and V is TRBV11-2; D is unresolved. Sequenced input: T cells isolated from PBMCs. In DNA form, the CDR3 reads TGTGCCAGCAGTCCCAGCTACGAGCAGTACTTC. Residues: CASSPSYEQYF.